This entry concerns a single T cell receptor (beta chain). Germline CDR1 and CDR2: KGHSH and LQKENI. V gave up 3 bases and J gave up 4 bases, with 19 bases separating them. The CDR3 spans 17 residues. This entry comes from a study of blood T cell repertoires in COVID-19. Generated by immunoSEQ multiplex PCR, the TCRdb table keeps only in-frame clones and is missing some. This table has about 130,000 clones, around nine tenths appearing once. The material sequenced was peripheral blood. The V call is TRBV18, the J call TRBJ2-1, with TRBD2 as a possible D gene (7 bases). This TCR derives from a man aged 50 to 59 with COVID-19, enrolled during active disease. CDR3 nucleotide sequence: TGTGCCAGCTCACCGACGGGACAACCGGGACTATACAATGAGCAGTTCTTC. Encoded protein: CASSPTGQPGLYNEQFF.